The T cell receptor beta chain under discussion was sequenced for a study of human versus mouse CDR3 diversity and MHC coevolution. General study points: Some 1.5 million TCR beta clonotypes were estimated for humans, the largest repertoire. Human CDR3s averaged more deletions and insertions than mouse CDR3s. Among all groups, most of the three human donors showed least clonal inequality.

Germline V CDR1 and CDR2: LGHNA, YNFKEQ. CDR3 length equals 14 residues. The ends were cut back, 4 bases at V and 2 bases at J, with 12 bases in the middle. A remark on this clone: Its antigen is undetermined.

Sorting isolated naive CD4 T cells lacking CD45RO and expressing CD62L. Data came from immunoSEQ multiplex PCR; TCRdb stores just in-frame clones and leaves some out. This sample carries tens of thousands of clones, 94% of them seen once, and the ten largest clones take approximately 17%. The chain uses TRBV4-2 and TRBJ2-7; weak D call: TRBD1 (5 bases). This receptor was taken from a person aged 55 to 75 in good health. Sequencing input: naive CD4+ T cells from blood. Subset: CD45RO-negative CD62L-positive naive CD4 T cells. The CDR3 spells CASSLFQGPYEQYF. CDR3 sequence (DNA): TGTGCCAGCAGCCTTTTCCAGGGTCCCTACGAGCAGTACTTC.